This record looks at one T cell receptor (beta chain) sequence and its context. Trimming took off 5 bases at V and 1 base at J, with 8 bases between the two ends. The CDR3 extends over 13 amino acids. Germline CDR1 is MNHEY and CDR2 is SMNVEV (reference sequence). These data originate in a study of blood T cell repertoires in COVID-19. Study information: T cells, B-cell-depleted T cells, or PBMCs provided the cDNA or gDNA that served as material.

TCRdb's copy holds only in-frame clones and misses some; the assay was immunoSEQ multiplex PCR. The sample lists just over 150,000 clones, 84% occurring once. Sample: peripheral blood. The receptor's source is a woman in her fifties or sixties with acute or convalescent COVID-19. The gene calls are TRBV27 and TRBJ1-1; D unclear. In DNA, the CDR3 is TGTGCCAGCAGTACAATAAAGAACACTGAAGCTTTCTTT. Protein product: CASSTIKNTEAFF.